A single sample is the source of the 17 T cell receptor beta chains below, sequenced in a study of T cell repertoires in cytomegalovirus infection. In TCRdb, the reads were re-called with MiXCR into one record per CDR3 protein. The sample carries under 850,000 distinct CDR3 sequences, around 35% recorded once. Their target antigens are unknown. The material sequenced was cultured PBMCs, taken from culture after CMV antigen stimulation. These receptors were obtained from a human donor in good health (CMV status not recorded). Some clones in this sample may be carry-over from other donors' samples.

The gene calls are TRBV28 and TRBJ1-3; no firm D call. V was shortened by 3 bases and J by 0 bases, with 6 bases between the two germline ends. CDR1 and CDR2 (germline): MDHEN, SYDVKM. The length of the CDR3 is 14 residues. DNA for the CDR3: TGTGCCAGCAGTTTGGATCTCTCTGGAAACACCATATATTTT. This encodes CASSLDLSGNTIYF.

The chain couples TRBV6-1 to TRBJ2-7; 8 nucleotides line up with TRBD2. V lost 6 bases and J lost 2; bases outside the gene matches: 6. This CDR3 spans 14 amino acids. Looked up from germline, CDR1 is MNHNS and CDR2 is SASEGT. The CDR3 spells CASRTPGGAYEQYF. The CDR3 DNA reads TGTGCCAGCAGAACCCCCGGGGGGGCCTACGAGCAGTACTTC.

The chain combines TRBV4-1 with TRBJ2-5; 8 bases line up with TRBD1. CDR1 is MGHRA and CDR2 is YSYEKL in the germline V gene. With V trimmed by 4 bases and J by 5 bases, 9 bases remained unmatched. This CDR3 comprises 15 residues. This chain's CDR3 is CASSPYPRGQETQYF. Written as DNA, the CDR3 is TGCGCCAGCAGCCCCTACCCCAGGGGGCAGGAGACCCAGTACTTC.

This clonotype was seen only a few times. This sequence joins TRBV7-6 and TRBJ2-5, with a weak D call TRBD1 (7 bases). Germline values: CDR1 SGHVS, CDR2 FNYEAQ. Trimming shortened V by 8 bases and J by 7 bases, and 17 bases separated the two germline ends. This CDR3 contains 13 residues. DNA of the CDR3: TGTGCCAGCGGGGACAGTCCGCGGGGGACCCAGTACTTC. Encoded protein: CASGDSPRGTQYF.

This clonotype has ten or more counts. The CDR3 is CASSLAFRDSGNTIYF. CDR3 DNA sequence: TGTGCCAGCAGCTTAGCGTTCAGGGATTCTGGAAACACCATATATTTT. The rearrangement uses TRBV7-2 and TRBJ1-3; perhaps TRBD1 as D (5 bases). The V gene's germline CDR1 is SGHTA and CDR2 FQGNSA. Trimming took 0 bases from V and 1 from J, leaving 10 bases between them. The CDR3 length is 16 residues.

For the CDR3, the DNA is TGTGCCATCAGTGAGATGGGAGAGATGGATGGCTACACCTTC. Translation: CAISEMGEMDGYTF. This chain uses TRBV10-3 with TRBJ1-2; D uncertain. The CDR3 has 14 amino acids. V was pared by 2 bases and J by 6 bases, with 13 bases between. Germline values: CDR1 ENHRY, CDR2 SYGVKD.

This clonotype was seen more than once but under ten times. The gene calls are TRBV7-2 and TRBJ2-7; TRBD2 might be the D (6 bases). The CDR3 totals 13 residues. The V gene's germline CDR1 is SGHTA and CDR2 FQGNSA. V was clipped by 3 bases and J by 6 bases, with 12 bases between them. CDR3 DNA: TGTGCCAGCAGCTTCCGGGACTCCCGCGAGCAGTACTTC. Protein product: CASSFRDSREQYF. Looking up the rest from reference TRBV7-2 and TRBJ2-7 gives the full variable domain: GAGVSQSPSNKVTEKGKDVELRCDPISGHTALYWYRQSLGQGLEFLIYFQGNSAPDKSGLPSDRFSAERTGGSVSTLTIQRTQQEDSAVYLCASSFRDSREQYFGPGTRLTVT.

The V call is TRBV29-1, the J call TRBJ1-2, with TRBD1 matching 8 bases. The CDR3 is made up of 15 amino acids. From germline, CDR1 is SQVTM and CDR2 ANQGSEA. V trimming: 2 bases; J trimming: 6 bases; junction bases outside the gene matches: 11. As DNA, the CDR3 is TGCAGCGTTGAATTGCCAGACAGGGGTTTTGATGGCTACACCTTC. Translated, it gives CSVELPDRGFDGYTF.

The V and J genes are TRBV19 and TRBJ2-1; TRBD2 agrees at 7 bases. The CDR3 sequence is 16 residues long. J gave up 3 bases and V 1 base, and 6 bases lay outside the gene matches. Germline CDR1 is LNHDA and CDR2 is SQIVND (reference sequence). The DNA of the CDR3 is TGTGCCAGTAGTATAGGGCGGGAGTTTGGCTACAATGAGCAGTTCTTC. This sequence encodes CASSIGREFGYNEQFF.

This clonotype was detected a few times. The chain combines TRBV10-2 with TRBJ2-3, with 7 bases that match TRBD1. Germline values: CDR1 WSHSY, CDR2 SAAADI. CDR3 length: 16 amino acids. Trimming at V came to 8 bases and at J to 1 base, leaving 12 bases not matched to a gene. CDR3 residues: CASRDSPQWGTDTQYF. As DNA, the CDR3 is TGCGCCAGCCGGGACAGCCCTCAATGGGGCACAGATACGCAGTATTTT.

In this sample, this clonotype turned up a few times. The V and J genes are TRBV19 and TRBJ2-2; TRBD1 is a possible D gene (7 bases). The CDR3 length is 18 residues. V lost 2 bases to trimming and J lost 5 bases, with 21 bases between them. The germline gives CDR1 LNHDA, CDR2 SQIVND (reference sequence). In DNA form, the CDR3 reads TGTGCCAGTAGTATACCCTCTACCCGGCCAGGGGGGACCGGGGAGCTGTTTTTT. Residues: CASSIPSTRPGGTGELFF. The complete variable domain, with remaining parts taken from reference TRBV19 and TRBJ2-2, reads DGGITQSPKYLFRKEGQNVTLSCEQNLNHDAMYWYRQDPGQGLRLIYYSQIVNDFQKGDIAEGYSVSREKKESFPLTVTSAQKNPTAFYLCASSIPSTRPGGTGELFFGEGSRLTVL.

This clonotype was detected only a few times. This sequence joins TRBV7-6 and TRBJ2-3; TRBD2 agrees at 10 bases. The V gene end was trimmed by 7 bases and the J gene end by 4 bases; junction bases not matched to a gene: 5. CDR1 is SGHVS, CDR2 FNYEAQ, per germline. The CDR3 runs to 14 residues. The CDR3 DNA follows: TGTGCCAGCACTGCTAGCGGGGGCCCAGATACGCAGTATTTT. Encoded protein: CASTASGGPDTQYF.

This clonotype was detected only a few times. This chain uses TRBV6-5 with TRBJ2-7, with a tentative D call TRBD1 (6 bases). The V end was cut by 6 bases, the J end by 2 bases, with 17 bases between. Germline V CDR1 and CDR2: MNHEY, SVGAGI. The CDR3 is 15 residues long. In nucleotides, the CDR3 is TGTGCCAGCAGGCCTGATACAGGGAGCCCCTACGAGCAGTACTTC. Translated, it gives CASRPDTGSPYEQYF.

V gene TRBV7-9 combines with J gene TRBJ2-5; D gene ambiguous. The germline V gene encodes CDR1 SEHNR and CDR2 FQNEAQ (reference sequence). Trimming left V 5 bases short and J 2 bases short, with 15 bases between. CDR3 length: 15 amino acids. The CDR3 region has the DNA TGTGCCAGCAGCCATGAACGGGCCATACAAGAGACCCAGTACTTC. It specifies CASSHERAIQETQYF.

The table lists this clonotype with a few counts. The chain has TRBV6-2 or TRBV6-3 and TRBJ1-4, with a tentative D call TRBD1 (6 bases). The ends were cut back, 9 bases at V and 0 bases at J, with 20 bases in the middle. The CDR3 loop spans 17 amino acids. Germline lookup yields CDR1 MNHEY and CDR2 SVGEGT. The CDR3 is CASRTRGDQPTNEKLFF. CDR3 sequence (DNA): TGTGCCAGTCGGACAAGGGGGGATCAACCAACTAATGAAAAACTGTTTTTT.

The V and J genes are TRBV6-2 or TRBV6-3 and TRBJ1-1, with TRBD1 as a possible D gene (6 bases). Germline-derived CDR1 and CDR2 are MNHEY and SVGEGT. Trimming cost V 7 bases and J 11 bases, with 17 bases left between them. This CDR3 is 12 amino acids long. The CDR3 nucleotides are TGTGCCAGCACCCACGAGTGGGGGGCGGCTTTCTTT. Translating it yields CASTHEWGAAFF.

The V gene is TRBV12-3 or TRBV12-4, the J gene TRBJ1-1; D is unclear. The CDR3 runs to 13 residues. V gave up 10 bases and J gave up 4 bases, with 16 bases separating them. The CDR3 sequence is CATLREAGTEAFF. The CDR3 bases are TGTGCCACCCTACGGGAAGCTGGCACTGAAGCTTTCTTT.